The rows below give T cell receptor beta chains drawn from one sample of a study of OX40 agonist ivuxolimab in advanced cancers. TCRdb's table, derived via immunoSEQ multiplex PCR, lists solely in-frame clones and lacks some. The repertoire holds roughly 70,000 clones, with around four fifths as singletons. Sequences were derived from CD4+ or CD8+ T cells sorted from blood, sampled in a trial of the OX40 agonist ivuxolimab. These receptors all stem from an adult with an advanced solid tumor such as melanoma, head and neck, liver or kidney cancer. Each CDR3 is given with its conserved first and last residue. D genes are given only for firm matches. Expanded clones get a size class; other rows say once, few or many, or leave the size out.

>TRBJ1-3|NA|TRBV30|NA
TGTGCCTGGAGTGTACGACGGCTAGGAAACACCATATATTTT
CAWSVRRLGNTIYF
>TRBJ1-6|NA|TRBV11-2|NA
TGTGCCAGCAGCTTAGTCCCAGGGGCGGCCTCACCCCTCCACTTT
CASSLVPGAASPLHF
>TRBJ1-1|TRBD1|TRBV5-6|once
TGTGCCAGCAGCAGAAGACAGGGGGGGTATGATGAAGCTTTCTTT
CASSRRQGGYDEAFF
>TRBJ2-5|NA|TRBV5-8|NA
TGTGCCAGCAGCTTGTTTGGGGGGCCTACAGAGACCCAGTACTTC
CASSLFGGPTETQYF
>TRBJ1-1|NA|TRBV5-6|NA
TGTGCCAGCACCCAGTCAGGGAGAACACCGAGGGAAGCTTTCTTT
CASTQSGRTPREAFF
>TRBJ2-1|TRBD2|TRBV7-8|NA
TGTGCCAGCAGCTTAATTGAGTTTGGGACTAGCGGGAGTCTTAGGCAGTTCTTC
CASSLIEFGTSGSLRQFF
>TRBJ2-3|TRBD1|TRBV10-1|NA
TGCGCCAGCAGTGCGGACAGGGGTGAGACAGATACGCAGTATTTT
CASSADRGETDTQYF
>TRBJ2-6|NA|TRBV7-9|NA
TGTGCCAGCTCGGCCGATGGAGGGGCCAACGTCCTGACTTTC
CASSADGGANVLTF
>TRBJ2-5|NA|TRBV6-6|NA
TGTGCCAGCAGTCCTTACACAGGAGAGACCCAGTACTTC
CASSPYTGETQYF
>TRBJ2-1|NA|TRBV5-1|NA
TGCGCCAGCAGCTTAATTGGTTCCGGGTTAGGCAATGAGCAGTTCTTC
CASSLIGSGLGNEQFF
>TRBJ2-3|NA|TRBV7-9|NA
TGTGCCAGCAGCTCGTTGGGGGGCCGAGGCACAGATACGCAGTATTTT
CASSSLGGRGTDTQYF
>TRBJ1-2|NA|TRBV29-1|NA
TGCAGCGTTGAAGAGGGCAGCCGATATGGCTACACCTTC
CSVEEGSRYGYTF
>TRBJ1-5|NA|TRBV2|NA
TGTGCCAGCAGTGAGGGAAAGGGGGGTAATCAGCCCCAGCATTTT
CASSEGKGGNQPQHF
>TRBJ2-2|NA|TRBV30|few
TGTGCCTGGAGTTCCAAAGACAAGTCAAACACCGGGGAGCTGTTTTTT
CAWSSKDKSNTGELFF
>TRBJ1-1|NA|TRBV7-9|NA
TGTGCCAGCAGCTACCAAGTTGAAGCTTTCTTT
CASSYQVEAFF
>TRBJ1-3|NA|TRBV7-8|NA
TGTGCCAGCAGCTTAGTTGTGACTAAGGGAAACACCATATATTTT
CASSLVVTKGNTIYF
>TRBJ1-2|NA|TRBV11-2|NA
TGTGCCAGCAGCTTAGAACAGGGTCGCGGCTACACCTTC
CASSLEQGRGYTF
>TRBJ1-6|NA|TRBV6-4|few
TGTGCCAGCAGTGATGGCCGGAGCGGGGCACCCCTCCACTTT
CASSDGRSGAPLHF
>TRBJ1-5|TRBD1|TRBV5-6|NA
TGTGCCAGCAGCTTGGTGGGACAGCATCAGCCCCAGCATTTT
CASSLVGQHQPQHF
>TRBJ2-3|NA|TRBV29-1|NA
TGCAGCGTACGAAGGGCCGCAGGCACAGATACGCAGTATTTT
CSVRRAAGTDTQYF
>TRBJ1-1|NA|TRBV20-1|NA
TGCAGTGCTAGAGTGGGTACTGAAGCTTTCTTT
CSARVGTEAFF
>TRBJ2-1|NA|TRBV30|NA
TGTGCCTGGAGTGTCTTTCAGGGGACGAGCTCCTACAATGAGCAGTTCTTC
CAWSVFQGTSSYNEQFF
>TRBJ2-1|TRBD2|TRBV19|NA
TGTGCCAGTAGTATGCAGAGCGGGAGTCTTAATGAGCAGTTCTTC
CASSMQSGSLNEQFF
>TRBJ1-6|NA|TRBV18|NA
TGTGCCAGCTCACGGTCGGAAAATAATTCACCCCTCCACTTT
CASSRSENNSPLHF
>TRBJ1-2|NA|TRBV18|NA
TGTGCCAGCTCACCATCCATCGGAGGAGGGGTCGGCTATGGCTACACCTTC
CASSPSIGGGVGYGYTF
>TRBJ1-4|TRBD1|TRBV6-1|NA
TGTGCCAGCAGTGAAAGGGTCCGGACAGGGTCAAATGAAAAACTGTTTTTT
CASSERVRTGSNEKLFF
>TRBJ2-5|NA|TRBV19|NA
TGTGCCAGTAGTGCCCGGCGCCTTCACGGCGAGACCCAGTACTTC
CASSARRLHGETQYF
>TRBJ2-1|TRBD1|TRBV2|NA
TGTGCCAGCAGTGTTCCGGGACAGGGAACCAATGAGCAGTTCTTC
CASSVPGQGTNEQFF
>TRBJ2-7|NA|TRBV7-3|NA
TGTGCCAGCAGCCAAACCGGGACAACGAGCTCCTACGAGCAGTACTTC
CASSQTGTTSSYEQYF
>TRBJ2-3|TRBD2|TRBV7-3|NA
TGTGCCAGCAGCTTTAGCGGGAGGACCACAGATACGCAGTATTTT
CASSFSGRTTDTQYF
>TRBJ1-2|TRBD1|TRBV6-5|NA
TGTGCCAGCAGTTACGGGGACAGGGGGCGAAATGGCTACACCTTC
CASSYGDRGRNGYTF
>TRBJ2-6|TRBD1|TRBV2|NA
TGTGCCAGCAGTGAATTAGGGGCAGGGGGCGGGTTTTCGCCCTACTCTGGGGCCAACGTCCTGACTTTC
CASSELGAGGGFSPYSGANVLTF
>TRBJ2-5|NA|TRBV6-1|NA
TGTGCCAGCAGTGAAGGGTGGTACAGGAAGCAAGAGACCCAGTACTTC
CASSEGWYRKQETQYF
>TRBJ2-2|NA|TRBV4-2|NA
TGTGCCAGCAGCGCCGAGTGGAACACCGGGGAGCTGTTTTTT
CASSAEWNTGELFF
>TRBJ1-2|NA|TRBV4-2|NA
TGTGCCAGCAGCCAAGAAACGGGGGAGAGGGCGCGGGGCTATGGCTACACCTTC
CASSQETGERARGYGYTF
>TRBJ2-2|NA|TRBV2|NA
TGTGCCAGCAGGTCCGGGGACGGACCCGCCGGGGAGCTGTTTTTT
CASRSGDGPAGELFF
>TRBJ1-4|NA|TRBV5-1|NA
TGCGCCAGCAGCCCACAGGAAATGAGCGAAAAACTGTTTTTT
CASSPQEMSEKLFF
>TRBJ2-3|NA|TRBV6-5|NA
TGTGCCAGCAAAGGCGCGCCTAGCACAGATACGCAGTATTTT
CASKGAPSTDTQYF
>TRBJ1-5|NA|TRBV2|NA
TGTGCCACCAAAGGGCGTGATAGCAATCAGCCCCAGCATTTT
CATKGRDSNQPQHF
>TRBJ1-1|NA|TRBV6-1|NA
TGTGCATCAAAAATGAACACTGAAGCTTTCTTT
CASKMNTEAFF
>TRBJ1-1|NA|TRBV20-1|NA
TGCAGTGCTACGGGGAGGGCTGAAGCTTTCTTT
CSATGRAEAFF
>TRBJ2-1|TRBD1|TRBV10-1|once
TGCGCCAGCAGTGAAAGGACAGGGGTAGTCTACAATGAGCAGTTCTTC
CASSERTGVVYNEQFF
>TRBJ1-2|NA|TRBV5-1|NA
TGCGCCAGCAGCTTGCTATTGGAGGGCGGCTACACCTTC
CASSLLLEGGYTF
>TRBJ1-4|NA|TRBV18|NA
TGTGCCAGCTCCCCTGGGACTGCTACAACTAATGAAAAACTGTTTTTT
CASSPGTATTNEKLFF
>TRBJ1-2|NA|TRBV28|NA
TGTGCCAGCAGTCCAGATCGGCAAGGGTCTTGGGGCTACACCTTC
CASSPDRQGSWGYTF
>TRBJ2-3|NA|TRBV19|NA
TGTGCCAGTAGTCCCCGAAGGACGCTGAGCACAGATACGCAGTATTTT
CASSPRRTLSTDTQYF
>TRBJ2-4|NA|TRBV29-1|NA
TGCAGCGTTGAATTCGTGGGGCGGATGAACATTCAGTACTTC
CSVEFVGRMNIQYF
>TRBJ1-1|NA|TRBV5-4|NA
TGTGCCAGCAGCTTTGACCGGGGGAACACTGAAGCTTTCTTT
CASSFDRGNTEAFF
>TRBJ1-4|NA|TRBV5-1|NA
TGCGCCAGCAGCTTTTTGGGCCAGACGGCAACTAATGAAAAACTGTTTTTT
CASSFLGQTATNEKLFF
>TRBJ2-7|NA|TRBV7-3|NA
TGTGCCAGCAGCTTAGGAGTGGGTTACGAGCAGTACTTC
CASSLGVGYEQYF
>TRBJ1-3|NA|TRBV5-1|few
TGCGCCAGCAGCTTGGGGAGCTCTGGAAACACCATATATTTT
CASSLGSSGNTIYF
>TRBJ2-2|NA|TRBV7-3|NA
TGTGCCAGCAGCCTTGCGGGATACACAACAACCGGGGAGCTGTTTTTT
CASSLAGYTTTGELFF
>TRBJ2-3|NA|TRBV7-2|once
TGTGCCAGCAGCTTAGTGCCAGGGGTAGATACGCAGTATTTT
CASSLVPGVDTQYF